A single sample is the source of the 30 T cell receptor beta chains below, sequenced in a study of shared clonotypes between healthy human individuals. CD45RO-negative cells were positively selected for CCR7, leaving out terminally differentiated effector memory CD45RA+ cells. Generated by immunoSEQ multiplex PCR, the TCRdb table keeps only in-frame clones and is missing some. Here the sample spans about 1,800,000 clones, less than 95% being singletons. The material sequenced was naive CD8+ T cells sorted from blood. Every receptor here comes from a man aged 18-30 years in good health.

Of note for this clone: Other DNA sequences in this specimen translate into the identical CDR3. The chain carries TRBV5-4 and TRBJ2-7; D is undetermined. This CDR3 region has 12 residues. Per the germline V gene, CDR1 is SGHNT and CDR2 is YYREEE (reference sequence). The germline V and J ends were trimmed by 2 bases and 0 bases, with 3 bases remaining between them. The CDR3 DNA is TGTGCCAGCAGCTTCGGCTCCTACGAGCAGTACTTC. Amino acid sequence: CASSFGSYEQYF.

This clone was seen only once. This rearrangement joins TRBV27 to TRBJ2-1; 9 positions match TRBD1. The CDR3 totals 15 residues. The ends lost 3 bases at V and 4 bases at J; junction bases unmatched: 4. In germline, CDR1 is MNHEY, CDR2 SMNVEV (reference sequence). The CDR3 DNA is TGTGCCAGCAGTTTCTCGGGACAGGGTTACAATGAGCAGTTCTTC. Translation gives CASSFSGQGYNEQFF.

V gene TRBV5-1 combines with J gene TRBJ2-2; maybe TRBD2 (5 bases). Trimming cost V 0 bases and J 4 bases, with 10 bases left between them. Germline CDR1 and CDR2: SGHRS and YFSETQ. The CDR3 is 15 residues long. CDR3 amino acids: CASSLGGVGTGELFF. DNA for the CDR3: TGCGCCAGCAGCTTGGGGGGAGTTGGCACCGGGGAGCTGTTTTTT.

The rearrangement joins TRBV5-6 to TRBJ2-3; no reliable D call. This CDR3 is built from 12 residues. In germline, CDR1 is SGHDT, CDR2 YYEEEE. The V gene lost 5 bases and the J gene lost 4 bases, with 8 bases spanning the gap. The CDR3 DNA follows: TGTGCCAGCAGGAAGGAAGCAGATACGCAGTATTTT. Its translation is CASRKEADTQYF.

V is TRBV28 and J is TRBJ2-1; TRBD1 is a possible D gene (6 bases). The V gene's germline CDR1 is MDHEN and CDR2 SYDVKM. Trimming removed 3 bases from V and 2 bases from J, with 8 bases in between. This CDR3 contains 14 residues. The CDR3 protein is CASSLRGTYNEQFF. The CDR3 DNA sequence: TGTGCCAGCAGTTTGAGGGGGACCTACAATGAGCAGTTCTTC.

The CDR3: CASSGTDSLVGFTQYF. In DNA, the CDR3 is TGTGCCAGCAGTGGGACAGACTCTTTAGTGGGATTTACGCAGTATTTT. The rearrangement links TRBV6-1 to TRBJ2-3; possibly TRBD1 for D (6 bases). This CDR3 spans 16 amino acids. Germline V gene lookup returns CDR1 MNHNS and CDR2 SASEGT. V lost 4 bases to trimming and J lost 8 bases, with 22 bases between them.

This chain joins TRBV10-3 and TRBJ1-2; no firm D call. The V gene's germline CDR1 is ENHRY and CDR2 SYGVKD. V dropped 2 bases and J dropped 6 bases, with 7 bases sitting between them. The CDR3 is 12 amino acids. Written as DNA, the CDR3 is TGTGCCATCAGTGAGAGGGATGATGGCTACACCTTC. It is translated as CAISERDDGYTF.

CDR3 amino acids: CASSELRHPMNTEAFF. As DNA, the CDR3 is TGTGCCAGCAGTGAACTCCGACACCCCATGAACACTGAAGCTTTCTTT. The rearrangement joins TRBV2 to TRBJ1-1; D unresolved. With 2 bases removed from V and 0 bases from J, the gap between germline ends came to 13 bases. Germline V gene sequence: CDR1 SNHLY, CDR2 FYNNEI. This CDR3 is 16 amino acids long.

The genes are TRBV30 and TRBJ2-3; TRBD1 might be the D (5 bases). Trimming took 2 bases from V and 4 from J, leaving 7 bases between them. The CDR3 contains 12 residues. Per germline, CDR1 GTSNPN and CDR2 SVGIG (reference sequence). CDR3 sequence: CAWSRGSDTQYF. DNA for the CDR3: TGTGCCTGGAGTAGGGGCTCAGATACGCAGTATTTT.

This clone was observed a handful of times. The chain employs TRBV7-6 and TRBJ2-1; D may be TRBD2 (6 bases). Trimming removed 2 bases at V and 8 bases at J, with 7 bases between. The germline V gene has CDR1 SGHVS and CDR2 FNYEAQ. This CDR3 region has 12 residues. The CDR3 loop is CASSLREDEQFF. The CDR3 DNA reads TGTGCCAGCAGCTTAAGGGAGGATGAGCAGTTCTTC.

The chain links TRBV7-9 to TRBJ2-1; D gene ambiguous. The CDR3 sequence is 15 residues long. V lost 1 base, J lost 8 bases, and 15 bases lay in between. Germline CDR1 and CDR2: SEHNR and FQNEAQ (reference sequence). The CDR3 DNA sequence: TGTGCCAGCAGCTTAGTAACAACCGGTGTCTATGAGCAGTTCTTC. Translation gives CASSLVTTGVYEQFF.

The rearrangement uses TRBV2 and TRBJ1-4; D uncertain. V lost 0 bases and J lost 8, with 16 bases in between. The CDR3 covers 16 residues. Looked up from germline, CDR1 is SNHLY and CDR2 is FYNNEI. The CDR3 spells CASSEARIPTEEKLFF. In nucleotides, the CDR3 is TGTGCCAGCAGTGAAGCGAGAATCCCTACGGAGGAAAAACTGTTTTTT.

CDR3 in DNA: TGCAGCTCCATGGGGGACATCGGGGAAAAACTGTTTTTT. Translated, it gives CSSMGDIGEKLFF. The chain couples TRBV29-1 to TRBJ1-4, with D perhaps matching TRBD1 (6 bases). Germline CDR1 and CDR2: SQVTM and ANQGSEA. The CDR3 is made up of 13 amino acids. Deletions cut 8 bases from V and 8 bases from J, with 18 bases between.

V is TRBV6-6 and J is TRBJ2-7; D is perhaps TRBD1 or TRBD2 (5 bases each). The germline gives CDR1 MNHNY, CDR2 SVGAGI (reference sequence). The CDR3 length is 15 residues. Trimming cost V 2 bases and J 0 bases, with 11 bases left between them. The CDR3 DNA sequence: TGTGCCAGCAGTTACGGGACGGTGAGCTCCTACGAGCAGTACTTC. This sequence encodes CASSYGTVSSYEQYF.

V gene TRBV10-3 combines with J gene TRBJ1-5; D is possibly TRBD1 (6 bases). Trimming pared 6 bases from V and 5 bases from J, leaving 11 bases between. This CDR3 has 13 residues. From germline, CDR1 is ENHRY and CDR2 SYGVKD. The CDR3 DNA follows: TGTGCCATCAGCCCGGACAGCGATCAGCCCCAGCATTTT. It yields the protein CAISPDSDQPQHF.

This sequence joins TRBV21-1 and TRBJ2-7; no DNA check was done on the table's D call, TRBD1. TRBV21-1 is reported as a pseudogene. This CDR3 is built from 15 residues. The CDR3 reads CASSKYGQGIYEQYF. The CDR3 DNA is TGTGCCAGCAGCAAATACGGACAGGGAATATACGAGCAGTACTTC.

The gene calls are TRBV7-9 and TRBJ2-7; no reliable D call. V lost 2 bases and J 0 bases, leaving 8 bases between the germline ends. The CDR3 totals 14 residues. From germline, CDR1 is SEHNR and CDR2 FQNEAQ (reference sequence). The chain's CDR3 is CASSLSGVSYEQYF. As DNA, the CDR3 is TGTGCCAGCAGCTTATCCGGAGTCTCCTACGAGCAGTACTTC.

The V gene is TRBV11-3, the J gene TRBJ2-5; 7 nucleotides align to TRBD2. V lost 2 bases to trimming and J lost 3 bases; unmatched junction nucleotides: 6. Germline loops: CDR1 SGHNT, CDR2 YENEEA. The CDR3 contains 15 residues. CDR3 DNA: TGTGCCAGCAGCTTATTCCGGACTAGAAAAGAGACCCAGTACTTC. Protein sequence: CASSLFRTRKETQYF.

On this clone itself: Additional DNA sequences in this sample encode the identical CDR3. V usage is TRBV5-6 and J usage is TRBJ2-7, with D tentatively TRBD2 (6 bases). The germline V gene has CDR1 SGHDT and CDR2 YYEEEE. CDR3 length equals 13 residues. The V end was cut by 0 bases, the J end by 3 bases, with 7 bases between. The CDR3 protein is CASSLGGVYEQYF. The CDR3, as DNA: TGTGCCAGCAGCTTGGGCGGGGTCTACGAGCAGTACTTC.

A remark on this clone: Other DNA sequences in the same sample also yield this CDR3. The CDR3 DNA reads TGTGCCAGCAGCTTGGGGACAGGTGGGAATCAGCCCCAGCATTTT. The encoded protein is CASSLGTGGNQPQHF. J is TRBJ1-5 and V is TRBV11-2; 8 bases align to TRBD1. J lost 4 bases, V lost 3 bases, and 5 bases had no gene match. The germline CDR1 and CDR2 sequences are SGHAT and FQNNGV. This CDR3 is built from 15 residues.

The CDR3 nucleotides read TGTGCCAGCAGTTTATCCGGAGTAAACATTCAGTACTTC. It encodes CASSLSGVNIQYF. The rearrangement joins TRBV27 to TRBJ2-4; D ambiguous. The CDR3 is made up of 13 amino acids. With 0 bases removed from V and 6 bases from J, the gap between germline ends came to 6 bases. Germline V lookup: CDR1 MNHEY, CDR2 SMNVEV (reference sequence).

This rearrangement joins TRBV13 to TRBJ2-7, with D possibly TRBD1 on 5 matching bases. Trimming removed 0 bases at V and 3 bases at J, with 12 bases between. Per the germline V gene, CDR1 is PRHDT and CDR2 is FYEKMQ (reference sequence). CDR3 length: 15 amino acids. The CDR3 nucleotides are TGTGCCAGCAGCTTAGGGGGGCTACAAGTCTACGAGCAGTACTTC. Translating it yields CASSLGGLQVYEQYF.

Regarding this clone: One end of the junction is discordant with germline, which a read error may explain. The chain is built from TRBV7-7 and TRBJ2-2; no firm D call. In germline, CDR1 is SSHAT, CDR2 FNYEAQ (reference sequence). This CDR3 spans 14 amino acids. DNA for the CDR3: TGTGCTAGCAGCTGGAACAGCGCCACCGGGGAGCTGTTTTTT. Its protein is CASSWNSATGELFF.

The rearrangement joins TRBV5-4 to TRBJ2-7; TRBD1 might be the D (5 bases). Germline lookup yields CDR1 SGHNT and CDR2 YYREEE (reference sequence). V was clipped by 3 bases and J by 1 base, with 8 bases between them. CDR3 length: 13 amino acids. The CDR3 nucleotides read TGTGCCAGCAGCTCGGACACGTCCTACGAGCAGTACTTC. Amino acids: CASSSDTSYEQYF.

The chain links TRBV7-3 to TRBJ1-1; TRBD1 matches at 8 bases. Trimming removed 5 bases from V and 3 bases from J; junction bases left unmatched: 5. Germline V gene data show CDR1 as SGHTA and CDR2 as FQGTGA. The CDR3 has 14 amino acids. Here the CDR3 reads CASSQGAGDTEAFF. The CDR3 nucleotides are TGTGCCAGCAGCCAGGGGGCTGGGGACACTGAAGCTTTCTTT.

For the CDR3, the DNA is TGTGCCATCAGTGTCGACGGATACTACGAGCAGTACTTC. This translates into CAISVDGYYEQYF. V gene TRBV10-3 combines with J gene TRBJ2-7; D is unclear. Germline CDR1 reads ENHRY; CDR2 reads SYGVKD. The CDR3 totals 13 residues. With 4 bases removed from V and 3 bases from J, the gap between germline ends came to 10 bases.

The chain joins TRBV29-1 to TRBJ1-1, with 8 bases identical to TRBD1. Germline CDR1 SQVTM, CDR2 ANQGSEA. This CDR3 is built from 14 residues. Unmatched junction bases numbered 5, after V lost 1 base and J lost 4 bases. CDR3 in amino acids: CSVEGHRGATEAFF. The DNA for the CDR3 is TGCAGCGTTGAAGGACACAGGGGGGCCACTGAAGCTTTCTTT.

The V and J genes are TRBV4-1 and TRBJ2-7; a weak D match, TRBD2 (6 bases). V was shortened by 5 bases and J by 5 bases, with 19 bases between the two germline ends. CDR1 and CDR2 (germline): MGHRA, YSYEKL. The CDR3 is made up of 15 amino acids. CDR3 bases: TGCGCCAGCAGCTCCCGGGACGGAGGGTTAAACGAGCAGTACTTC. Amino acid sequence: CASSSRDGGLNEQYF.

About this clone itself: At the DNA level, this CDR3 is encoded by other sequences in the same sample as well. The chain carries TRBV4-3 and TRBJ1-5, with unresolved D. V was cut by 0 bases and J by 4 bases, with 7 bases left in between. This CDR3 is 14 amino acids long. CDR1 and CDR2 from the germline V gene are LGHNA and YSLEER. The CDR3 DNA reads TGCGCCAGCAGCCAAGAAGTAGGGAATCAGCCCCAGCATTTT. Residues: CASSQEVGNQPQHF.

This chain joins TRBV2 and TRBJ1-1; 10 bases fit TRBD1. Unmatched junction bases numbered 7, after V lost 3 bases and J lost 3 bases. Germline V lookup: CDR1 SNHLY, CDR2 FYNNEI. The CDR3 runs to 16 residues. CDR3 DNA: TGTGCCAGCAGTGATCGGTATGGGACAGGGGACACTGAAGCTTTCTTT. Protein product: CASSDRYGTGDTEAFF.